This T cell receptor beta chain was recovered during a study of blood T cell repertoires in COVID-19 (dated by TCRdb to about 2020). Some background on the complete study: The collaborator samples originated in the United States, Italy and Spain and spanned the acute and convalescent phases of COVID-19. The prospective study material was composed of cDNA or gDNA derived from T cells, B-cell-depleted T cells, or PBMCs. The dataset comprised deeply sampled blood TCRbeta repertoires from subjects exposed to, actively infected with, or recovered from COVID-19. A freely available public database, intended as a resource for researchers studying the immune response to SARS-CoV-2, is where the repertoires were released. The samples were drawn from two sources: the first 160 participants of the ongoing ImmuneRACE study, and 1,000 to 1,500 subjects contributed by 6 global collaborators. Sample metadata almost always included a de-identified subject ID, COVID-19 status, age in years and sex. Where HLA class I and class II types were available, the types were taken from metadata supplied by the sample provider, not from assay-based typing.

Participants in the prospective study were enrolled through a virtual design, were aged about 18 to 90 years, and lived in fewer than 30 United States geographic areas. In the prospective study, cohorts were assigned on the basis of participant-reported clinical history obtained from a screening survey and a study questionnaire. Recovered participants in ImmuneRACE Cohort 3 were defined as having two consecutive negative NP/OP PCR tests, clearance from a healthcare professional, or resolution of symptoms. In the prospective study, whole blood, serum and a nasopharyngeal or oropharyngeal swab were collected from each participant by mobile phlebotomists. Additional blood draws and questionnaires over an approximately 2-month period could optionally be provided by prospective study participants. Before DNA extraction, prospective study blood samples were shipped either frozen or at room temperature.

The paper as a whole reports these results and caveats: How much clinical and demographic metadata was included differed by source and by participant, and the metadata was provided uncurated.

The immunoSEQ Assay, a bias-controlled multiplex PCR, was used to amplify TCRbeta CDR3 regions from genomic DNA. Processing in the source paper ran as follows. The number of nucleated cells in each sample was estimated from the amplification of reference gene primers within the assay. To quantify the absolute abundance of each unique TCRbeta CDR3 rearrangement, sequence reads were collapsed and filtered. Productive Simpson clonality was computed per sample as the square root of Simpson's diversity index over productive rearrangements. In its TCRdb copy, this immuneACCESS table keeps in-frame sequences only and misses some clones. Where compared with another copy, unresolved V genes explain less than half of these, and the others have no known cause. The DNA gave D and trimming, while V, J and clone size come from that table. The sample yields some 400,000 clones; about 87% were counted once. In total, the top ten clones hold 1% to 1.5% of the sample.

CDR1 and CDR2 (SGHRS, YFSETQ) derive from the germline V gene. Deletion took 1 base off V and 8 bases off J, with a span of 9 bases between the germline ends. From the cysteine up to the phenylalanine, the CDR3 has a length of 12 residues. CDR3 DNA only is kept here, 36 bases in frame from base 1. This clone was observed many times. It has no known antigen specificity. One base away there is no much larger clone; base qualities are not given. The chain uses TRBV5-1 and TRBJ1-1; 5 matching bases give a weak D call of TRBD1. What was sequenced was PBMCs or T cells enriched from blood (not recorded which). This receptor was identified in a man aged 25-45 years who had recovered from COVID-19. The DNA reads as follows: TGCGCCAGCAGCTTGTCAGGGTTGGAAGCTTTCTTT. Translated, this is CASSLSGLEAFF.